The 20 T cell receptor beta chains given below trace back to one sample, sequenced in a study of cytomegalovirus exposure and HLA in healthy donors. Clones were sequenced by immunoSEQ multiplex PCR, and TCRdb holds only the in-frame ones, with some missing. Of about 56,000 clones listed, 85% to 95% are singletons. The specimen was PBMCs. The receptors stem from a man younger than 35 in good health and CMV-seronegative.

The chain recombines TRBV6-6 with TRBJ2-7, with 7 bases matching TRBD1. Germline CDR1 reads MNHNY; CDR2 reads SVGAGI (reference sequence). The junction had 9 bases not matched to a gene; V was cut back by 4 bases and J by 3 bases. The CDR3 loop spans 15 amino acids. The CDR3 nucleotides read TGTGCCAGCAGTTTTGTTTCGACAGGGTACTACGAGCAGTACTTC. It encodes CASSFVSTGYYEQYF.

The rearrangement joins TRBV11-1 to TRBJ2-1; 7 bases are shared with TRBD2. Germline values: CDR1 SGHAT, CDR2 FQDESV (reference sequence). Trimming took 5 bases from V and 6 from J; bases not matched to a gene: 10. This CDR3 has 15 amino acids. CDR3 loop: CASSQRWEGPNEQFF. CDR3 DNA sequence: TGTGCCAGCAGCCAGAGGTGGGAGGGGCCCAATGAGCAGTTCTTC.

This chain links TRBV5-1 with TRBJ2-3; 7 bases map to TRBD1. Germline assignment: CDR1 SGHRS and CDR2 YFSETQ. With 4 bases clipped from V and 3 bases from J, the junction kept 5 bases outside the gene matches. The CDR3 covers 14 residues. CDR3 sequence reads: CASSQGTDTDTQYF. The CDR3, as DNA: TGCGCCAGCAGCCAAGGGACAGATACAGATACGCAGTATTTT.

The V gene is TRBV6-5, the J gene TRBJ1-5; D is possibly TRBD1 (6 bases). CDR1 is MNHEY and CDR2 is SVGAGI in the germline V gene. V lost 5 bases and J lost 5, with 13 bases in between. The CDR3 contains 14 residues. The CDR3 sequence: CASSPNRADQPQHF. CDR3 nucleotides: TGTGCCAGCAGTCCCAACAGGGCTGATCAGCCCCAGCATTTT.

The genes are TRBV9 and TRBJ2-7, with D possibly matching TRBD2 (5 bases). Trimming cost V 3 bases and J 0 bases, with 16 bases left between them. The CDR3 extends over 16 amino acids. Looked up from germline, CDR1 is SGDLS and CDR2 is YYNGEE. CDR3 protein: CASSAGIAFSSYEQYF. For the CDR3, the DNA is TGTGCCAGCAGCGCCGGCATAGCGTTTAGCTCCTACGAGCAGTACTTC.

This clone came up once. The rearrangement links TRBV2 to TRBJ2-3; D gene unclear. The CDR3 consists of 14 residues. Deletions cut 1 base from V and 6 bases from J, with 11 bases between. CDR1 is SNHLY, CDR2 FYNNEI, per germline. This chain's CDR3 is CASSEGGPLDTQYF. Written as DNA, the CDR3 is TGTGCCAGCAGTGAAGGAGGCCCCCTGGATACGCAGTATTTT.

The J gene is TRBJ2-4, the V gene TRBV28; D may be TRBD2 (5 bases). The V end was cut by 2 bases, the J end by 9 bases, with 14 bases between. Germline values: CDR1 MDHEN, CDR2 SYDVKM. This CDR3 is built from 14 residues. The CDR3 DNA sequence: TGTGCCAGCAGTTTAGGAGCCGGAAGCGGCATTCAGTACTTC. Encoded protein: CASSLGAGSGIQYF.

The CDR3 DNA is TGTGCCAGCAGGCCTAACAGGGCAACTAATGAAAAACTGTTTTTT. It encodes CASRPNRATNEKLFF. The rearrangement links TRBV6-5 to TRBJ1-4; tentative D call: TRBD1 (6 bases). The V gene lost 6 bases and the J gene lost 0 bases, with 11 bases spanning the gap. The CDR3 has 15 residues. CDR1 is MNHEY and CDR2 is SVGAGI in the germline V gene.

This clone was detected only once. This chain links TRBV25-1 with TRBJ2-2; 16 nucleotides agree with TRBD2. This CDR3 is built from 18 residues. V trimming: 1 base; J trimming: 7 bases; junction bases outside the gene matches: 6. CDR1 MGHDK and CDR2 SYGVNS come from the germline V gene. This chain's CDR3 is CASSESGTSGRAGGELFF. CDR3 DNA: TGTGCCAGCAGTGAATCCGGGACTAGCGGGAGGGCCGGCGGGGAGCTGTTTTTT.

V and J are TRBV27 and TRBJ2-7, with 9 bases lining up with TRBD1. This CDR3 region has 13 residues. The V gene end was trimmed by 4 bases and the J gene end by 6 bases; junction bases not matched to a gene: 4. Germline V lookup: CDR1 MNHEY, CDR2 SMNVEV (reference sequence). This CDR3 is CASSWDREGEQYF. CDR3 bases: TGTGCCAGCAGTTGGGACAGGGAGGGCGAGCAGTACTTC.

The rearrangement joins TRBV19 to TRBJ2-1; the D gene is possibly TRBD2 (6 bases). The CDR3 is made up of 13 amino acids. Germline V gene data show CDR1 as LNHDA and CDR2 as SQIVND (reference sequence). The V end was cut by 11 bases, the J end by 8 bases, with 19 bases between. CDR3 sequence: CACRRGRFDEQFF. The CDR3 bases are TGTGCCTGCCGGAGGGGTCGGTTCGATGAGCAGTTCTTC.

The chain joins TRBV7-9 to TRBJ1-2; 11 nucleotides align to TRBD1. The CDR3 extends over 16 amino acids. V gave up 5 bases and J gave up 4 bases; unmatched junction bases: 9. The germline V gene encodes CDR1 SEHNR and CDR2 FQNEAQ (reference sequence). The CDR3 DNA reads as TGTGCCAGCAGCCCTTGGGACAGGGGGAATTTCTATGGCTACACCTTC. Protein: CASSPWDRGNFYGYTF.

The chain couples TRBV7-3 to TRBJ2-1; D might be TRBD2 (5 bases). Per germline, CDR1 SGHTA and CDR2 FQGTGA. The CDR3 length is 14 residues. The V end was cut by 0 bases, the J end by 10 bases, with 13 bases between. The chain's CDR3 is CASSLTPGMGEQFF. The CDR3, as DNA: TGTGCCAGCAGCTTAACGCCGGGGATGGGCGAGCAGTTCTTC.

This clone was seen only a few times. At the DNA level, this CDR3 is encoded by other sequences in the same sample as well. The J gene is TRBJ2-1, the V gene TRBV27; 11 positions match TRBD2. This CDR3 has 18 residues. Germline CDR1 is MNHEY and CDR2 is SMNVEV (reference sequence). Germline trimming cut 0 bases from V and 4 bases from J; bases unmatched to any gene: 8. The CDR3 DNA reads TGTGCCAGCAGTTTATCACCTACTAGCGGGAGCAGGTACAATGAGCAGTTCTTC. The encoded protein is CASSLSPTSGSRYNEQFF.

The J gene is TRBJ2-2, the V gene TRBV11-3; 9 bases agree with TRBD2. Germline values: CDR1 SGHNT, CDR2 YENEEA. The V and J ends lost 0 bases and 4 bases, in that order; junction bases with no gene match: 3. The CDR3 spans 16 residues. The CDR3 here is CASSLDRGRGTGELFF. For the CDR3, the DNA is TGTGCCAGCAGCTTAGATCGCGGGAGGGGCACCGGGGAGCTGTTTTTT.

CDR3 coding DNA: TGTGCCAGCAGCCTCCCCAGGGGCCAGGCGTCGCGCATTCAGTACTTC. This sequence encodes CASSLPRGQASRIQYF. The chain combines TRBV7-8 with TRBJ2-4, with D maybe TRBD1 (6 bases). V shed 5 bases and J shed 9 bases, with 23 bases lying between them. CDR3 length: 16 amino acids. The germline V gene encodes CDR1 SGHVS and CDR2 FQNEAQ.

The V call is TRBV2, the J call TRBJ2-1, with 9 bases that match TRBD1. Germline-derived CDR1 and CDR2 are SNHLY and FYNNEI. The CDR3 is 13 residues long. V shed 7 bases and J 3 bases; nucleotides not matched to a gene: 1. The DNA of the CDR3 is TGTGCCAGCACGGGACAGGGCTACAATGAGCAGTTCTTC. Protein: CASTGQGYNEQFF.

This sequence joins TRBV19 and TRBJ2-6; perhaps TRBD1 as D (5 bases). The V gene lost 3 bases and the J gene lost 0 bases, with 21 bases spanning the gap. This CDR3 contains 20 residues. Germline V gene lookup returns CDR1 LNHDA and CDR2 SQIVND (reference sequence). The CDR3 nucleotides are TGTGCCAGTAGTATGTACGGACACGTTTTCCTAAGCTCTGGGGCCAACGTCCTGACTTTC. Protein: CASSMYGHVFLSSGANVLTF.

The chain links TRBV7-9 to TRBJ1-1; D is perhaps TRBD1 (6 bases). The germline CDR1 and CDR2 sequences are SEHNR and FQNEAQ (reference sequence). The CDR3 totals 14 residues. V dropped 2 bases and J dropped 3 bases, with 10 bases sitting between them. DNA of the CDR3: TGTGCCAGCAGCTTACAGGGGCGGGACACTGAAGCTTTCTTT. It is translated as CASSLQGRDTEAFF.

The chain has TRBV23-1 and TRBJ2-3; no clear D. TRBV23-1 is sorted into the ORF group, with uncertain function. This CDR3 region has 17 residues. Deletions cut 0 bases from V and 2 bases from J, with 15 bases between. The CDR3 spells CASSQSSRLKSTDTQYF. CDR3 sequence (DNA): TGCGCCAGCAGTCAATCATCCCGCCTAAAATCCACAGATACGCAGTATTTT.